The clone carrying this TCR beta chain was seen at least ten times. This sample is drawn from a study of regulatory T cells in long-lasting Graves disease. On the study more broadly: Patients with new Graves' disease had used antithyroid drugs below 3 months.

Time point meaning: newly diagnosed GD, antithyroid drugs for less than 3 months. PBMC-derived RNA was used for the TCR library. Assembly of TCR beta libraries relied on iRepertoire HTBI primers together with Arm-PCR of CDR3 regions. TCRdb reprocessed the multiplex PCR reads with MiXCR, giving one entry per CDR3 protein. The sample carries over 500,000 distinct CDR3 sequences, roughly 15% recorded once. CDR1 is MNHNS and CDR2 is SASEGT in the germline V gene. The V and J ends lost 6 bases and 3 bases, in that order; junction bases with no gene match: 4. The CDR3 length is 14 residues. These same data were also listed under a study on T cells in Graves' hyperthyroidism and ophthalmopathy. From that paper: Exclusions: uncontrolled infection, other autoimmune disease, pregnancy, lactation.

The TCR originated in a man in his late teens or twenties with Graves disease. The chain carries TRBV6-1 and TRBJ1-1, with TRBD1 matching 10 bases. The sample here was peripheral blood mononuclear cells (PBMCs), taken at new diagnosis, from a patient treated with antithyroid drugs. CDR3 DNA: TGTGCCAGCAGAAAGACAGGGGGCTACACTGAAGCTTTCTTT. It specifies CASRKTGGYTEAFF.